The 28 T cell receptor beta chains below were found in one sample sequenced in a study of T cell clones after liver transplantation. Using immunoSEQ multiplex PCR, the repertoire was profiled, and TCRdb retains in-frame clones only, with some absent. This sample carries fewer than 25,000 clones, over 85% of them seen once, and the ten largest clones take roughly 25%. The sample was CD8+ T cells from blood, taken approximately 27 months after liver transplant. Source of these receptors: a human patient who received a liver transplant. Among the T cells, some may be from the graft donor.

The rearrangement links TRBV29-1 to TRBJ1-2; the D gene is possibly TRBD1 (5 bases). The germline gives CDR1 SQVTM, CDR2 ANQGSEA. CDR3 size: 16 residues. Trimming left V 6 bases short and J 8 bases short, with 28 bases between. The CDR3 reads CSVAYSLASGHGGYTF. In DNA form, the CDR3 reads TGCAGCGTCGCCTACTCTTTGGCGTCAGGGCATGGCGGCTACACCTTC.

Remarks on this clone: A junction end diverges from the germline sequence, so it may reflect a read error. J is TRBJ2-7 and V is TRBV5-1; 12 bases align to TRBD2. The V gene's germline CDR1 is SGHRS and CDR2 YFSETQ. The CDR3 runs to 16 residues. The CDR3 coding sequence is TGCGCCCGCAGCTTGGGGCTAGCGGGGGGGACCTACGAGCAGTACTTC. Translation: CARSLGLAGGTYEQYF. Using reference TRBV5-1 and TRBJ2-7 for the parts outside the CDR3, the full variable domain is KAGVTQTPRYLIKTRGQQVTLSCSPISGHRSVSWYQQTPGQGLQFLFEYFSETQRNKGNFPGRFSGRQFSNSRSEMNVSTLELGDSALYLCARSLGLAGGTYEQYFGPGTRLTVT.

The chain couples TRBV27 to TRBJ2-7; D may be TRBD1 or TRBD2 (6 bases each). This CDR3 contains 16 residues. Germline V CDR1 and CDR2: MNHEY, SMNVEV (reference sequence). V shed 5 bases and J shed 0 bases, with 17 bases lying between them. The CDR3: CASSTSGAGASYEQYF. The CDR3 DNA follows: TGTGCCAGCAGTACCTCGGGGGCAGGGGCCTCCTACGAGCAGTACTTC.

The CDR3 sequence is CASSLLGRARQTQYF. The CDR3 DNA reads TGTGCCAGCAGCTTGCTAGGCCGGGCTCGTCAGACCCAGTACTTC. The rearrangement links TRBV7-2 to TRBJ2-5; D is uncertain. The CDR3 contains 15 residues. V dropped 3 bases and J dropped 6 bases, with 17 bases sitting between them. CDR1 is SGHTA, CDR2 FQGNSA, per germline.

The chain has TRBV2 and TRBJ2-1; tentative D call: TRBD1 (6 bases). Germline CDR1 SNHLY, CDR2 FYNNEI. The length of the CDR3 is 14 residues. The V and J ends lost 10 bases and 6 bases respectively, with 19 bases between them. CDR3 sequence: CATLSPTGSNEQFF. CDR3 DNA: TGTGCCACTCTCAGCCCTACAGGGAGCAATGAGCAGTTCTTC.

This clone came up once. The CDR3 DNA reads TGTGCCAGCAGCCAAGCGGGAGGCGTGTACGAGCAGTACTTC. Translating gives CASSQAGGVYEQYF. The chain combines TRBV4-2 with TRBJ2-7; 7 bases map to TRBD2. The CDR3 loop spans 14 amino acids. J lost 4 bases, V lost 1 base, and 4 bases had no gene match. Germline-derived CDR1 and CDR2 are LGHNA and YNFKEQ.

CDR3 nucleotides: TGTGCCAGCAGCCAAAAAAGGGGACTAGCGGAGCTCCAAGAGACCCAGTACTTC. Amino acid sequence: CASSQKRGLAELQETQYF. The chain is built from TRBV7-6 and TRBJ2-5; 11 bases are shared with TRBD2. The CDR3 is 18 residues long. Trimming removed 5 bases from V and 1 base from J; junction bases left unmatched: 12. Per germline, CDR1 SGHVS and CDR2 FNYEAQ.

This clone was counted a single time. This chain links TRBV11-2 with TRBJ2-7; possibly TRBD1 for D (6 bases). Trimming took 1 base from V and 1 from J, leaving 14 bases between them. This CDR3 is 16 amino acids long. In germline, CDR1 is SGHAT, CDR2 FQNNGV. The CDR3, as DNA: TGTGCCAGCAGCTTAGGTCAGGGGCTGGGGTCCTACGAGCAGTACTTC. It is translated as CASSLGQGLGSYEQYF. Complete variable domain (other parts from reference TRBV11-2 and TRBJ2-7): EAGVAQSPRYKIIEKRQSVAFWCNPISGHATLYWYQQILGQGPKLLIQFQNNGVVDDSQLPKDRFSAERLKGVDSTLKIQPAKLEDSAVYLCASSLGQGLGSYEQYFGPGTRLTVT.

V and J are TRBV5-4 and TRBJ2-7; a possible D gene is TRBD1 (6 bases). Trimming shortened V by 0 bases and J by 0 bases, and 10 bases separated the two germline ends. The germline gives CDR1 SGHNT, CDR2 YYREEE (reference sequence). The length of the CDR3 is 15 residues. CDR3 in DNA: TGTGCCAGCAGCTTGGAACAGGGCCCCTCCTACGAGCAGTACTTC. This gives the protein CASSLEQGPSYEQYF.

The rearrangement links TRBV6-5 to TRBJ2-1; D uncertain. Germline CDR1 is MNHEY and CDR2 is SVGAGI. The V gene lost 2 bases and the J gene lost 3 bases, with 11 bases spanning the gap. This CDR3 is 15 amino acids long. CDR3 nucleotide sequence: TGTGCCAGCAGTTACGCCAGGAAGAACTACAATGAGCAGTTCTTC. Its protein is CASSYARKNYNEQFF.

The chain couples TRBV6-5 to TRBJ2-7; no reliable D call. This CDR3 has 13 amino acids. Trimming took off 4 bases at V and 2 bases at J, with 9 bases between the two ends. Germline assignment: CDR1 MNHEY and CDR2 SVGAGI. The CDR3 region is CASSLSETYEQYF. The CDR3 DNA reads TGTGCCAGCAGTTTATCAGAGACCTACGAGCAGTACTTC.

This clone has more than one count but fewer than ten. The chain combines TRBV7-9 with TRBJ2-3; D unclear. CDR1 is SEHNR and CDR2 is FQNEAQ in the germline V gene (reference sequence). The germline V and J ends were trimmed by 5 bases and 2 bases, with 5 bases remaining between them. The CDR3 spans 12 residues. This chain's CDR3 is CASSKNTDTQYF. CDR3 in DNA: TGTGCCAGCAGCAAGAACACAGATACGCAGTATTTT.

The CDR3 protein is CASSLGTSVYEQYF. In DNA, the CDR3 is TGTGCCAGCAGCTTGGGGACTAGCGTTTACGAGCAGTACTTC. This chain connects TRBV5-6 to TRBJ2-7, with TRBD2 matching over 9 bases. The CDR3 loop spans 14 amino acids. The V gene end was trimmed by 0 bases and the J gene end by 4 bases; junction bases not matched to a gene: 2. CDR1 SGHDT and CDR2 YYEEEE come from the germline V gene.

This chain uses TRBV27 with TRBJ2-5; TRBD2 aligns across 11 bases. Trimming removed 3 bases from V and 5 bases from J; junction bases left unmatched: 8. CDR1 and CDR2 from the germline V gene are MNHEY and SMNVEV (reference sequence). The CDR3 is 16 residues long. The CDR3 bases are TGTGCCAGCAGTTTCCTATTAGCGGGAGGGCCGGAGACCCAGTACTTC. Translating it yields CASSFLLAGGPETQYF.

The chain uses TRBV6-5 and TRBJ2-7; D remains ambiguous. The V gene lost 2 bases and the J gene lost 5 bases, with 10 bases spanning the gap. Germline V gives CDR1 MNHEY, CDR2 SVGAGI. This CDR3 region has 13 residues. The CDR3 DNA sequence: TGTGCCAGCAGTTACGGGGAAGTTAACGAGCAGTACTTC. Translated, it gives CASSYGEVNEQYF.

This clone was recorded only once. The gene calls are TRBV10-3 and TRBJ1-1, with no clear D. The CDR3 is 13 amino acids. V lost 3 bases, J lost 0 bases, and 5 bases lay in between. Germline V CDR1 and CDR2: ENHRY, SYGVKD. The CDR3 nucleotides read TGTGCCATCAGTGAAGATGTGAACACTGAAGCTTTCTTT. It is translated as CAISEDVNTEAFF.

The V and J genes are TRBV5-6 and TRBJ2-7, with unresolved D. The CDR3 is 14 amino acids. V was shortened by 0 bases and J by 4 bases, with 11 bases between the two germline ends. CDR1 and CDR2 (germline): SGHDT, YYEEEE. For the CDR3, the DNA is TGTGCCAGCAGCTTGGGCTCAGAAGTGTACGAGCAGTACTTC. Its translation: CASSLGSEVYEQYF.

This chain uses TRBV5-1 with TRBJ2-5; D gene ambiguous. Matching the DNA end better, TRBJ2-7 makes the J call doubtful. Germline-derived CDR1 and CDR2 are SGHRS and YFSETQ. The CDR3 is made up of 16 amino acids. The CDR3 bases are TGCGCCAGCAGCTTGCGAGGCAGCCCTTCCTCCTACGAGCAGTACTTC. Protein: CASSLRGSPSSYEQYF.

The chain employs TRBV5-6 and TRBJ2-7; 8 bases agree with TRBD1. Per the germline V gene, CDR1 is SGHDT and CDR2 is YYEEEE. This CDR3 contains 18 residues. V shed 0 bases and J 2 bases; nucleotides not matched to a gene: 13. DNA for the CDR3: TGTGCCAGCAGCTTGGAGACAGGGGCCATTCTGTACCCCTACGAGCAGTACTTC. Translating gives CASSLETGAILYPYEQYF.

The rearrangement links TRBV9 to TRBJ2-7; 9 nucleotides align to TRBD2. The CDR3 is made up of 16 amino acids. Germline V gives CDR1 SGDLS, CDR2 YYNGEE. The V and J ends lost 4 bases and 0 bases, in that order; junction bases with no gene match: 8. In DNA form, the CDR3 reads TGTGCCAGCAGCTTGGGACTAGCCGAGAGCTCCTACGAGCAGTACTTC. Translated: CASSLGLAESSYEQYF.

This clone was counted once. V is TRBV6-4 and J is TRBJ1-5, with D uncertain. Germline V lookup: CDR1 MRHNA, CDR2 SNTAGT. Trimming cost V 4 bases and J 0 bases, with 10 bases left between them. CDR3 length equals 15 residues. The CDR3 region is CASSGAEISNQPQHF. CDR3 coding DNA: TGTGCCAGCAGTGGGGCCGAGATTAGCAATCAGCCCCAGCATTTT.

This chain links TRBV4-1 with TRBJ2-3; 12 nucleotides match TRBD2. The CDR3 sequence is 16 residues long. Germline lookup yields CDR1 MGHRA and CDR2 YSYEKL. V lost 4 bases and J lost 4; bases outside the gene matches: 6. The chain's CDR3 is CASSLRLAGVADTQYF. The CDR3 DNA reads as TGCGCCAGCAGCCTTAGACTAGCGGGAGTGGCAGATACGCAGTATTTT.

The rearrangement links TRBV4-3 to TRBJ2-7, with D possibly matching TRBD1 (6 bases). The germline V gene has CDR1 LGHNA and CDR2 YSLEER. This CDR3 has 13 amino acids. V was shortened by 3 bases and J by 6 bases, with 12 bases between the two germline ends. CDR3 protein: CASSQTGTREQYF. The CDR3 coding sequence is TGCGCCAGCAGCCAGACAGGAACTCGCGAGCAGTACTTC.

The chain couples TRBV6-6 to TRBJ2-5, with TRBD2 matching 9 bases. This CDR3 has 16 residues. V lost 0 bases to trimming and J lost 2 bases; unmatched junction nucleotides: 4. CDR1 MNHNY and CDR2 SVGAGI come from the germline V gene (reference sequence). For the CDR3, the DNA is TGTGCCAGCAGTTACTCGGCGGGAGGGGGTCAAGAGACCCAGTACTTC. It yields the protein CASSYSAGGGQETQYF.

This clone occurred once. The V call is TRBV6-6, the J call TRBJ2-1; 9 nucleotides match TRBD2. The CDR3 totals 14 residues. CDR1 MNHNY and CDR2 SVGAGI come from the germline V gene (reference sequence). The junction had 10 bases not matched to a gene; V was cut back by 8 bases and J by 8 bases. CDR3 loop: CASVGVREGDEQFF. The CDR3 coding sequence is TGTGCCAGCGTCGGGGTGCGGGAGGGTGATGAGCAGTTCTTC.

V is TRBV6-5 and J is TRBJ2-1; no definite D call. The CDR3 length is 12 residues. The V gene's germline CDR1 is MNHEY and CDR2 SVGAGI. V lost 4 bases and J 4 bases, leaving 5 bases between the germline ends. CDR3 coding DNA: TGTGCCAGCAGTTCTCAGTACAATGAGCAGTTCTTC. Translation gives CASSSQYNEQFF.

CDR3: CASSLGGLAGGHTGELFF. The DNA for the CDR3 is TGTGCCAGCAGCTTAGGTGGACTAGCGGGAGGGCACACCGGGGAGCTGTTTTTT. This chain connects TRBV11-2 to TRBJ2-2; 15 nucleotides match TRBD2. Germline CDR1 is SGHAT and CDR2 is FQNNGV. This CDR3 region has 18 residues. V shed 1 base and J 3 bases; nucleotides not matched to a gene: 3.

The V and J genes are TRBV9 and TRBJ2-1, with 10 bases identical to TRBD2. CDR1 SGDLS and CDR2 YYNGEE come from the germline V gene. V trimming: 3 bases; J trimming: 2 bases; junction bases outside the gene matches: 8. This CDR3 region has 17 residues. CDR3 amino acids: CASSAHTSGITYNEQFF. DNA for the CDR3: TGTGCCAGCAGCGCTCATACTAGCGGGATCACCTACAATGAGCAGTTCTTC. Combining the CDR3 with reference TRBV9 and TRBJ2-1 gives the whole variable domain DSGVTQTPKHLITATGQRVTLRCSPRSGDLSVYWYQQSLDQGLQFLIQYYNGEERAKGNILERFSAQQFPDLHSELNLSSLELGDSALYFCASSAHTSGITYNEQFFGPGTRLTVL.